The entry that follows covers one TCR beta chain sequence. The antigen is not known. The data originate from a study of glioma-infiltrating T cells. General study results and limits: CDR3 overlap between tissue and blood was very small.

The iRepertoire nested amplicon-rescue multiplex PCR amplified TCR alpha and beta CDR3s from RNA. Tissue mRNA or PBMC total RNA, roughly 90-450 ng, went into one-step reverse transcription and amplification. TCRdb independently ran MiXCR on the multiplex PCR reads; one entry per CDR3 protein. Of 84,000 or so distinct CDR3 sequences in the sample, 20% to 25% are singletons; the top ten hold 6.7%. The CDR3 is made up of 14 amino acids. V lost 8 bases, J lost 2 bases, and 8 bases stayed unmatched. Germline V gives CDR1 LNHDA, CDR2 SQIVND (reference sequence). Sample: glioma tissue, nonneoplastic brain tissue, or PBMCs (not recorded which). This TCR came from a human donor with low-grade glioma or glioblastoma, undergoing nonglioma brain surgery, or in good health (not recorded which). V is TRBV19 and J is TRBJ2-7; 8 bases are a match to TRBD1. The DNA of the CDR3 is TGTGCCAGTTCGATCGACAGGGGCCCCTACGAGCAGTACTTC. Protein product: CASSIDRGPYEQYF.